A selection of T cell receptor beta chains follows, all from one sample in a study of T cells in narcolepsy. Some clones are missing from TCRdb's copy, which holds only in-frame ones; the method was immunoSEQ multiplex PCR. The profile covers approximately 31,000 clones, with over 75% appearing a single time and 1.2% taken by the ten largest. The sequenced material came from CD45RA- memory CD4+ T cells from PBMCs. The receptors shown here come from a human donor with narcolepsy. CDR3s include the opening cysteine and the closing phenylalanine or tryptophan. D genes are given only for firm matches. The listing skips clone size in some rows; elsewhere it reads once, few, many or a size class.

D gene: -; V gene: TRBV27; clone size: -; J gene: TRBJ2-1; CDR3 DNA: TGTGCCAGCCTCCCCCTAGCGAGCTCCTACAATGAGCAGTTCTTC; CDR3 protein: CASLPLASSYNEQFF
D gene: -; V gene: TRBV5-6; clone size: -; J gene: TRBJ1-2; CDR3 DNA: TGTGCCAGCAGCTTGGGACAGTCAAACTATGGCTACACCTTC; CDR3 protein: CASSLGQSNYGYTF
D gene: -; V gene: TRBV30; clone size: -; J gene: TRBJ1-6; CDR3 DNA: TGTGCCTGGAGTGGAGAACAGGCCTATAATTCACCCCTCCACTTT; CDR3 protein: CAWSGEQAYNSPLHF
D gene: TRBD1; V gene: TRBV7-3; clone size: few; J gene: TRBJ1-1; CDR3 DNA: TGTGCCAGCAGCATACCCGGACAGGGAGCTTTCTTT; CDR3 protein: CASSIPGQGAFF
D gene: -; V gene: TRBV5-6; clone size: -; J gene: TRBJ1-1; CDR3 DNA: TGTGCCAGCAGCCTCTGGACTGGGAACACTGAAGCTTTCTTT; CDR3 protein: CASSLWTGNTEAFF
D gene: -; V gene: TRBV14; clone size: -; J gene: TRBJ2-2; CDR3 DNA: TGTGCCAGCAGCCAACGAAGGGCAAGTAACACCGGGGAGCTGTTTTTT; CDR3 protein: CASSQRRASNTGELFF
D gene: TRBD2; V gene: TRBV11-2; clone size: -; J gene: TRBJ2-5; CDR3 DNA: TGTGCCAGCAGCTTACTTTCGGCGGGAGGGCCGGGGGAGACCCAGTACTTC; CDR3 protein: CASSLLSAGGPGETQYF
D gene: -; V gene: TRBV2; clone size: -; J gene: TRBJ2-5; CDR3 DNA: TGTGCCAGCGCAACACAGATTAACCAAGAGACCCAGTACTTC; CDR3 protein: CASATQINQETQYF
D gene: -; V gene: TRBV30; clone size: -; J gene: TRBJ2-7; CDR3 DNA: TGTGCCTGGGACAGGATTCACGAGCAGTACTTC; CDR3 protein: CAWDRIHEQYF
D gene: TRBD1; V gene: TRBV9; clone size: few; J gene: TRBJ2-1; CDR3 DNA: TGTGCCAGCAGCCCCACGAAGGGGGCCTTTCGAGAGCACTTCTTC; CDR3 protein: CASSPTKGAFREHFF
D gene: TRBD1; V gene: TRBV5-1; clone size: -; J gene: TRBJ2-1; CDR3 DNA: TGCGCCAGCAGCTTGGCCGTCGCAGGGGGCAGGTTCTTC; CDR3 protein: CASSLAVAGGRFF
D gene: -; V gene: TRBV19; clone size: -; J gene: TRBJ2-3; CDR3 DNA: TGTGCCAGTAGTAAAGGGGACGGATACACAGATACGCAGTATTTT; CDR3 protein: CASSKGDGYTDTQYF
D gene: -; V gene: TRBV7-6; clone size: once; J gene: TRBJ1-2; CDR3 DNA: TGTGCCAGCAGCACGGACGGTTATGGCTACACCTTC; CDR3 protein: CASSTDGYGYTF
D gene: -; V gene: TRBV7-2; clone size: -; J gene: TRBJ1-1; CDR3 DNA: TGTGCCAGCAGCTTCTTATTCGGGTGGGTCACTGAAGCTTTCTTT; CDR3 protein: CASSFLFGWVTEAFF
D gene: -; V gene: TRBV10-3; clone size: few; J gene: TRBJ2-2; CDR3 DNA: TGTGCCATCAATTCCGCGGTTGGCGGGGAGCTGTTTTTT; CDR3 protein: CAINSAVGGELFF
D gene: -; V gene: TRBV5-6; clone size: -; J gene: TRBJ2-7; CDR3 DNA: TGTGCCAGCAGGGTTGGGTACGAGCAGTACTTC; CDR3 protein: CASRVGYEQYF
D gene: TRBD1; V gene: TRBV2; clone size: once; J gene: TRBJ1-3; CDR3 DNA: TGTGCCAGCAGGGGACAGACACTCTCTGGAAACACCATATATTTT; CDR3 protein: CASRGQTLSGNTIYF
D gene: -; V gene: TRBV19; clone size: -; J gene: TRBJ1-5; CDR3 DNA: TGTGCCAGTAGTATAAGGCATGGAGGGGGTTTCAATCAGCCCCAGCATTTT; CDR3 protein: CASSIRHGGGFNQPQHF
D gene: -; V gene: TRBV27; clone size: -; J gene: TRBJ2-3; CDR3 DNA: TGTGCCAGCAGTTCGGGGGATTCAGATACGCAGTATTTT; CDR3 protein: CASSSGDSDTQYF
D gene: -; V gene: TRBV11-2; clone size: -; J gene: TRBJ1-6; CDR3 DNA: TGTGCCAGCAGCTTAAAAGGTCAGGGAAATTCACCCCTCCACTTT; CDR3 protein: CASSLKGQGNSPLHF
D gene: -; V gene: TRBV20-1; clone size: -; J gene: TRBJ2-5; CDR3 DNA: TGCAGTGCTGGGGAGGAGACCCAGTACTTC; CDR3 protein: CSAGEETQYF
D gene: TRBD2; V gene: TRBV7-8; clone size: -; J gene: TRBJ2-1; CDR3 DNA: TGTGCCAGCAGCCCGAGACTAGCGGGGGGGCCCGAGGTCAATGAGCAGTTCTTC; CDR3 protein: CASSPRLAGGPEVNEQFF
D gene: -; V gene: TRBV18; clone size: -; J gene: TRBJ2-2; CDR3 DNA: TGTGCCAGCTCGCTAGCCCTTTGGGGTCTCACCGGGGAGCTGTTTTTT; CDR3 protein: CASSLALWGLTGELFF
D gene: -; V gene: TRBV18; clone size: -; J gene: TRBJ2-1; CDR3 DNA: TGTGCCAGCTCACCGCTAGCGCCCAGCTCCTACAATGAGCAGTTCTTC; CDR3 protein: CASSPLAPSSYNEQFF
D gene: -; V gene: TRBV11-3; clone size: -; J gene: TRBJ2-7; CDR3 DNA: TGTGCCAGCAGCTTTGGCCCGGGACCCCAGCCCTACGAGCAGTACTTC; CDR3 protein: CASSFGPGPQPYEQYF
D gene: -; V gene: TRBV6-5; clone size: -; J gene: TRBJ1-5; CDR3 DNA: TGTGCCAGCGTCAGGGGTAGCAATCAGCCCCAGCATTTT; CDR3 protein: CASVRGSNQPQHF
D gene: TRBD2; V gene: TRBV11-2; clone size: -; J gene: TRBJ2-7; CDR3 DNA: TGTGCCAGCAGCCGGACTAGCGGTCCCCAGTACTTC; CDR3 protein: CASSRTSGPQYF
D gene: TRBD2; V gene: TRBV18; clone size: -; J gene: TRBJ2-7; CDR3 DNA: TGTGCCAGCTCACCACCGGGTAGCGGGAGGGTCGAGCAGTACTTC; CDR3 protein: CASSPPGSGRVEQYF
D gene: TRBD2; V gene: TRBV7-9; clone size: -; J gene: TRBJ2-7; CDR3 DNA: TGTGCCAGCAGCTTAGGACTAGCGTACGAGCAGTACTTC; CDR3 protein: CASSLGLAYEQYF
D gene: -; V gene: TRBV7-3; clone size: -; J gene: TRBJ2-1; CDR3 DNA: TGTGCCAGCAGCGTGGGAGCGGGCTCCTACAATGAGCAGTTCTTC; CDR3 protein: CASSVGAGSYNEQFF
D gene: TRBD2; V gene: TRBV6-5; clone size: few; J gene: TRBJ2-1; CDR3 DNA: TGTGCCAGCAGTCTCTCTCCGGGGGGGCCGGATGAGCAGTTCTTC; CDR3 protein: CASSLSPGGPDEQFF
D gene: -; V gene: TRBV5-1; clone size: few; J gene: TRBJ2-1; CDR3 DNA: TGCGCCAGCAGCTTGGAGGTTCAAGTAACCTACAATGAGCAGTTCTTC; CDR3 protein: CASSLEVQVTYNEQFF